Only a few counts were recorded for the clone carrying this TCR beta chain. Its specificity is not known. The TCR library protocol attached unique molecular identifiers to the individual cDNA molecules. MiXCR, applied by TCRdb to the 5' RACE reads, yields one record per CDR3 protein. The sample has around 67,000 distinct CDR3 sequences, over 10% seen once. There are 11 residues in the CDR3. The V gene's germline CDR1 is ENHRY and CDR2 SYGVKD. Trimming left V 6 bases short and J 8 bases short, with 8 bases between. The sample belongs to a study of early T cells in non-severe SARS-CoV-2 infection. Study-level background: The authors sequenced bulk RNA from unsorted whole blood, leaving chains unpaired. Whole-study findings and limits: In VDJdb matching, anti-spike CD8 responses were favored while private and CD4 specificities went missing.

This receptor was taken from an adult who was a healthcare worker with PCR-confirmed SARS-CoV-2 infection or an uninfected control (not recorded which). The V gene is TRBV10-3, the J gene TRBJ2-1; D unresolved. The sequencing used whole blood, collected at baseline. The chain's CDR3 is CAIRIEDEQFF. The CDR3 region has the DNA TGTGCCATCAGGATCGAAGATGAGCAGTTCTTC.